The 15 T cell receptor beta chains given below trace back to one sample, sequenced in a study of identical twins. One entry per CDR3 protein, called by TCRdb with MiXCR from the 5' RACE reads. Counted here are some 690,000 distinct CDR3 sequences, 21% occurring once; the ten biggest clones make up 4% to 5.5%. These same records also appear under a second study, on T cells expressing NK-cell markers.

Sequencing was carried out using PBMCs. The source of these receptors is a woman between 18 and 29 years old in good health.

This clonotype was recorded a few times. The V and J genes are TRBV7-2 and TRBJ2-1; the match to TRBD2 covers 7 bases. Germline-derived CDR1 and CDR2 are SGHTA and FQGNSA. V gave up 6 bases and J gave up 7 bases; unmatched junction bases: 12. CDR3 length equals 15 residues. The CDR3 is CASRTGGVLGNEQFF. The CDR3 nucleotides are TGTGCCAGCAGGACGGGGGGAGTCTTAGGTAATGAGCAGTTCTTC. Supplemented by reference TRBV7-2 and TRBJ2-1, the full variable domain reads GAGVSQSPSNKVTEKGKDVELRCDPISGHTALYWYRQSLGQGLEFLIYFQGNSAPDKSGLPSDRFSAERTGGSVSTLTIQRTQQEDSAVYLCASRTGGVLGNEQFFGPGTRLTVL.

This rearrangement joins TRBV7-2 to TRBJ2-1, with 9 bases fitting TRBD2. The junction had 10 bases not matched to a gene; V was cut back by 8 bases and J by 5 bases. Germline CDR1 SGHTA, CDR2 FQGNSA. This CDR3 region has 15 residues. The chain's CDR3 is CASEKLAGYNNEQFF. In DNA, the CDR3 is TGTGCCAGCGAAAAACTAGCGGGTTATAACAATGAGCAGTTCTTC.

J is TRBJ1-5 and V is TRBV15, with a weak D call TRBD1 (5 bases). The CDR3 has 13 residues. Germline-derived CDR1 and CDR2 are LNHNV and YYDKDF (reference sequence). Between the trimmed V and J ends, which lost 5 bases and 7 bases, there was a span of 12 bases. CDR3 nucleotides: TGTGCCACCAGCGGCGCAGGGCCCCAGCCCCAGCATTTT. As protein: CATSGAGPQPQHF.

A word on this clonotype: At one end, the junction sequence differs from germline, possibly due to a read error. V usage is TRBV12-3 or TRBV12-4 and J usage is TRBJ2-1, with 9 bases matching TRBD1. There are 13 residues in the CDR3. CDR3 DNA sequence: TGTGCCAGCAGTAGACTAGGACAGGGGTCGGCGATCTTC. Amino acids: CASSRLGQGSAIF.

This rearrangement joins TRBV5-1 to TRBJ2-6; D call uncertain. CDR3 length: 14 amino acids. Germline-derived CDR1 and CDR2 are SGHRS and YFSETQ. Trimming shortened V by 7 bases and J by 3 bases, and 11 bases separated the two germline ends. CDR3 region: CASGPEVGANVLTF. Here the CDR3 DNA reads TGCGCCAGCGGACCAGAGGTTGGGGCCAACGTCCTGACTTTC.

This clonotype was detected only a few times. The rearrangement links TRBV10-3 to TRBJ1-2, with D uncertain. Trimming removed 4 bases from V and 8 bases from J, with 14 bases in between. The CDR3 spans 13 residues. Looked up from germline, CDR1 is ENHRY and CDR2 is SYGVKD. CDR3 residues: CAISGEGEGGYTF. Written as DNA, the CDR3 is TGTGCCATCAGTGGAGAGGGCGAGGGCGGCTACACCTTC.

This clonotype appeared a few times. This chain connects TRBV6-5 to TRBJ2-3, with D possibly being TRBD1 (6 bases). Looked up from germline, CDR1 is MNHEY and CDR2 is SVGAGI. The CDR3 extends over 15 amino acids. V dropped 2 bases and J dropped 6 bases, with 15 bases sitting between them. CDR3 sequence (DNA): TGTGCCAGCAGTTACAGGGGGAACAGGCCTGATACGCAGTATTTT. This encodes CASSYRGNRPDTQYF.

Only one count was recorded for this clonotype. This sequence joins TRBV7-9 and TRBJ2-7; weak D call: TRBD1 (6 bases). Between the trimmed V and J ends, which lost 8 bases and 2 bases, there was a span of 10 bases. This CDR3 is built from 12 residues. Germline CDR1 SEHNR, CDR2 FQNEAQ (reference sequence). This chain's CDR3 is CASGYRAYEQYF. The DNA for the CDR3 is TGTGCCAGCGGCTACAGGGCCTACGAGCAGTACTTC.

The rearrangement joins TRBV28 to TRBJ2-1, with D perhaps being TRBD1 or TRBD2 (7 bases each). From germline, CDR1 is MDHEN and CDR2 SYDVKM. This CDR3 contains 15 residues. Trimming left V 4 bases short and J 4 bases short, with 14 bases between. The CDR3 DNA follows: TGTGCCAGCAGTTCAGGGAGGGGGCCTTACAATGAGCAGTTCTTC. Translation gives CASSSGRGPYNEQFF.

V is TRBV12-3 or TRBV12-4 and J is TRBJ1-3; D is uncertain. Trimming shortened V by 4 bases and J by 1 base, and 2 bases separated the two germline ends. CDR3 size: 12 residues. The CDR3 sequence is CASSWSGNTIYF. DNA for the CDR3: TGTGCCAGCAGTTGGTCTGGAAACACCATATATTTT.

There are a few counts of this clonotype. One end of the junction is discordant with germline, which a read error may explain. The chain carries TRBV20-1 and TRBJ1-5; D is uncertain. The CDR3 is 14 residues long. CDR1 and CDR2 from the germline V gene are DFQATT and SNEGSKA (reference sequence). CDR3 sequence (DNA): TGCAGTGCTAGGGGATTCCGGAGCAGTCAGCCCCAGCATTTT. It translates to CSARGFRSSQPQHF.

This sequence joins TRBV10-3 and TRBJ1-3, with D uncertain. CDR1 ENHRY and CDR2 SYGVKD come from the germline V gene. This CDR3 contains 17 residues. Trimming pared 3 bases from V and 1 base from J, leaving 16 bases between. In DNA form, the CDR3 reads TGTGCCATCAGTGATACCGCGGGTGGCAGATCTGGAAACACCATATATTTT. This encodes CAISDTAGGRSGNTIYF.

J is TRBJ2-3 and V is TRBV12-3 or TRBV12-4, with 9 bases matching TRBD2. V shed 7 bases, J shed 4 bases, and the junction held 12 bases outside the gene matches. This CDR3 contains 16 residues. Here the CDR3 reads CASTQKDSGGPDTQYF. Written as DNA, the CDR3 is TGTGCCAGCACCCAAAAAGATAGCGGGGGCCCAGATACGCAGTATTTT.

This clonotype was seen a single time. J is TRBJ2-2 and V is TRBV5-1; D ambiguous. V was cut by 4 bases and J by 7 bases, with 11 bases left in between. The CDR3 totals 13 residues. Germline lookup yields CDR1 SGHRS and CDR2 YFSETQ. CDR3 sequence reads: CASSPPNGGELFF. DNA for the CDR3: TGCGCCAGCAGCCCCCCAAACGGCGGGGAGCTGTTTTTT.

This clonotype has more than one count but fewer than ten. The rearrangement uses TRBV12-5 and TRBJ2-7; 7 nucleotides align to TRBD1. Per the germline V gene, CDR1 is LGHNT and CDR2 is FRNRAP. Trimming removed 2 bases from V and 5 bases from J; junction bases left unmatched: 3. The CDR3 spans 13 residues. The CDR3 bases are TGTGCTAGTGGTTTGTACAGGGGACACGAGCAGTACTTC. Amino acids: CASGLYRGHEQYF.